This entry is about one T cell receptor (beta chain). Antigen unknown. Gene names refer to mouse genes. The observed sequence ends 4 residues before the CDR3 terminus, with the missing tail filled in from the germline J gene. This specimen includes other DNA sequences encoding the same CDR3. cDNA reverse transcribed from extracted RNA served as the sequencing template. Measured with immunoSEQ multiplex PCR; TCRdb has only the in-frame clones, and not every one. This sample has more than 250,000 clones, each found more than once. The data are from a study of CD8+ T cells in alopecia areata. Findings and caveats of the study: Whereas mice showed it more clearly, TCR sharing across patients was murkier, possibly because of HLA. Relative to normal scalp, lesional scalp, especially alopecia totalis/universalis, showed higher clonality.

The CDR3 runs 11 residues. The germline gives CDR1 NSQYPW, CDR2 LRSPGD (reference sequence). The authors sorted pooled cutaneous lymph node cells using CD4, CD8alpha, NKG2D, NKG2ACE and other markers. The sample taken for sequencing was CD4+ T cells sorted from a lymph node. The chain is built from TRBV1 and TRBJ1-1; D call uncertain. The source of this sequence is a C3H/HeJ mouse with alopecia areata. MHC haplotype of the mouse line: H2-k. Incomplete CDR3 DNA: TGCACCTGCAGTGCTGACAAA. The encoded protein is CTCSADK. The full-length CDR3 reads as CTCSADKEVFF.